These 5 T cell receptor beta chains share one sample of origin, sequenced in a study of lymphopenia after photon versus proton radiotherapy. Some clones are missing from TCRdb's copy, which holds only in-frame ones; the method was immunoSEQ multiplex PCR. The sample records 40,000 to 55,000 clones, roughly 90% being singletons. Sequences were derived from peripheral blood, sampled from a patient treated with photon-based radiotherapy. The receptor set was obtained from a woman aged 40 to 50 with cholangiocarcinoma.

The DNA for the CDR3 is TGTGCCAGCAGTGATGATGGACTAGCGGCGCAAGAGACCCAGTACTTC. Amino acids: CASSDDGLAAQETQYF. The chain links TRBV2 to TRBJ2-5; 10 bases align to TRBD2. Germline CDR1 reads SNHLY; CDR2 reads FYNNEI. The ends lost 3 bases at V and 2 bases at J; junction bases unmatched: 6. This CDR3 comprises 16 residues.

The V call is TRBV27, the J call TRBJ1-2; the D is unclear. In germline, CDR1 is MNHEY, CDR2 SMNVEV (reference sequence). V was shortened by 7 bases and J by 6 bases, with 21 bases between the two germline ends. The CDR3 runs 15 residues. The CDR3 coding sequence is TGTGCCAGCACCCCCCGGGGTCGGGCTGGGAATGGCTACACCTTC. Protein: CASTPRGRAGNGYTF.

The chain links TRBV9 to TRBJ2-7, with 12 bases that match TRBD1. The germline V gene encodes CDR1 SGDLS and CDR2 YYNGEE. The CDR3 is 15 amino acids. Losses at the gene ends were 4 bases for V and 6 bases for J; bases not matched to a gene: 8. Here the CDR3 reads CASSLGTGGYAEQYF. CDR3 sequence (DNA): TGTGCCAGCAGCCTAGGGACAGGGGGCTACGCCGAGCAGTACTTC. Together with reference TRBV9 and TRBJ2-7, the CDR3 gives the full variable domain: DSGVTQTPKHLITATGQRVTLRCSPRSGDLSVYWYQQSLDQGLQFLIQYYNGEERAKGNILERFSAQQFPDLHSELNLSSLELGDSALYFCASSLGTGGYAEQYFGPGTRLTVT.

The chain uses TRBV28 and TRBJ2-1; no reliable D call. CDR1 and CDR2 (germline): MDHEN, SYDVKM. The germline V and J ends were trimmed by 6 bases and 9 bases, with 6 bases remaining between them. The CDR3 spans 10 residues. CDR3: CASSQLEQFF. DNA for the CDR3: TGTGCCAGCAGCCAGCTTGAGCAGTTCTTC. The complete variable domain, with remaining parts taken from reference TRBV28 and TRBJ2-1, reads DVKVTQSSRYLVKRTGEKVFLECVQDMDHENMFWYRQDPGLGLRLIYFSYDVKMKEKGDIPEGYSVSREKKERFSLILESASTNQTSMYLCASSQLEQFFGPGTRLTVL.

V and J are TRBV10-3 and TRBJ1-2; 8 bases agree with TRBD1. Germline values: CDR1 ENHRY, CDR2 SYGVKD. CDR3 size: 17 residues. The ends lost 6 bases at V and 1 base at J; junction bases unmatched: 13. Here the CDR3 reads CAIRLRTGQESNYGYTF. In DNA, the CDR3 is TGTGCCATCAGACTCAGGACAGGGCAAGAAAGTAACTATGGCTACACCTTC.